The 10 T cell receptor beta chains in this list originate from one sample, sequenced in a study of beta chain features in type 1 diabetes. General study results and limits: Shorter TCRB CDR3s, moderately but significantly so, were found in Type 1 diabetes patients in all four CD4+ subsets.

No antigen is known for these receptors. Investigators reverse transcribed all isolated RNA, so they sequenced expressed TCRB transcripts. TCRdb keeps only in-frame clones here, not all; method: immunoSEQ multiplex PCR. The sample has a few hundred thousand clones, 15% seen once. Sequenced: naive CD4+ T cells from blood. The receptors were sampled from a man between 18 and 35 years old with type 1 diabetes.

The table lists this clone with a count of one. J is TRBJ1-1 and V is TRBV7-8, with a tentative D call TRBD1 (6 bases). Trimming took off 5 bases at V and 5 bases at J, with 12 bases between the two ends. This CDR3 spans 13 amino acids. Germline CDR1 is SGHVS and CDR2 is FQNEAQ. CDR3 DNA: TGTGCCAGCAGCGTAATGAGGGGGACTGAAGCTTTCTTT. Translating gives CASSVMRGTEAFF.

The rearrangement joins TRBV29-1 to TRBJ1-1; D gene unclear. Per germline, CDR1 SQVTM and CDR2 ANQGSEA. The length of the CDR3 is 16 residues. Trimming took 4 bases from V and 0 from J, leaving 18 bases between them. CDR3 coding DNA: TGCAGCGTTGGATCCTTAGGGCGGGCGGTGAACACTGAAGCTTTCTTT. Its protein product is CSVGSLGRAVNTEAFF.

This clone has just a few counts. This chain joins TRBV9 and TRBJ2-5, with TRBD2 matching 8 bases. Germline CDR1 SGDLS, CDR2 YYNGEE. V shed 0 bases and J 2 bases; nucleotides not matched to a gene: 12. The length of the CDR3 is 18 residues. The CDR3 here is CASSVAGGSGEPQETQYF. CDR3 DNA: TGTGCCAGCAGCGTAGCTGGGGGTAGCGGGGAACCTCAAGAGACCCAGTACTTC.

The CDR3 DNA reads as TGTGCCAGCAGCTTGGAGCCCACGGGCAATGAGCAGTTCTTC. Translating it yields CASSLEPTGNEQFF. The chain joins TRBV5-4 to TRBJ2-1, with D unresolved. The V gene lost 0 bases and the J gene lost 6 bases, with 10 bases spanning the gap. CDR1 is SGHNT, CDR2 YYREEE, per germline (reference sequence). This CDR3 is 14 amino acids long.

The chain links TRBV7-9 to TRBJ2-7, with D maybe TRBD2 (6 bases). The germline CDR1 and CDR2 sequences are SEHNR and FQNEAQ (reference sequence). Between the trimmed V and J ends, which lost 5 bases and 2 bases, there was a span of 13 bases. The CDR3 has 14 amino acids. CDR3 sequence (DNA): TGTGCCAGCAGCCCTCGGGACTTCACCTACGAGCAGTACTTC. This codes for CASSPRDFTYEQYF.

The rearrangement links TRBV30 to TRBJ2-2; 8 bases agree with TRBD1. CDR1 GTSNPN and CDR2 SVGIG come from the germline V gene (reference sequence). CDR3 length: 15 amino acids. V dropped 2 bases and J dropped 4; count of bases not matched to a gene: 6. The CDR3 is CAWSPRTGLTGELFF. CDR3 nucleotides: TGTGCCTGGAGTCCACGGACAGGGCTCACCGGGGAGCTGTTTTTT.

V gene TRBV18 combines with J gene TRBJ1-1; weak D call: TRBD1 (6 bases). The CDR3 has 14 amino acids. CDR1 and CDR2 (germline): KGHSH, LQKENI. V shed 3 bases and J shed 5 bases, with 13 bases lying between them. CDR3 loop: CASSPTVQGTEAFF. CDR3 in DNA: TGTGCCAGCTCACCCACGGTACAGGGAACTGAAGCTTTCTTT.

This CDR3 is CASSQVRGSTDTQYF. In DNA form, the CDR3 reads TGTGCCAGCAGCCAAGTTAGGGGGAGCACAGATACGCAGTATTTT. V and J are TRBV4-2 and TRBJ2-3, with a tentative D call TRBD1 (6 bases). Germline V gene sequence: CDR1 LGHNA, CDR2 YNFKEQ. CDR3 size: 15 residues. With 1 base removed from V and 0 bases from J, the gap between germline ends came to 8 bases.

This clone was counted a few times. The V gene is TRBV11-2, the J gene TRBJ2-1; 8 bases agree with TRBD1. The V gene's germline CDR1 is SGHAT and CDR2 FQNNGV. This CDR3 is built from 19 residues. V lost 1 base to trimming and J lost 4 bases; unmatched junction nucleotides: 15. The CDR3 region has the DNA TGTGCCAGCAGCTTAGCCCCGGGACAGGACTCCTATGCATACAATGAGCAGTTCTTC. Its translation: CASSLAPGQDSYAYNEQFF.

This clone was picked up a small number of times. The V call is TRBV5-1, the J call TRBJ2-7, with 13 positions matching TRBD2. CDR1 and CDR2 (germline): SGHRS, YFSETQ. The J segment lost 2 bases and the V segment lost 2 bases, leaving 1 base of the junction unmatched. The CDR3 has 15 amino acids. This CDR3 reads CASSLTSGRAYEQYF. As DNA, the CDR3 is TGCGCCAGCAGCTTAACTAGCGGGAGGGCCTACGAGCAGTACTTC.